The 27 T cell receptor beta chains given below trace back to one sample, sequenced in a study of T cell responses to AZD1222 COVID-19 vaccine. Measured with immunoSEQ multiplex PCR; TCRdb has only the in-frame clones, and not every one. The sample includes roughly 120,000 clones, approximately 90% of them seen just once. The sample here was peripheral blood, taken 28 days after the second AZD1222 dose. The receptors were gathered from an adult who received the AZD1222 COVID-19 vaccine.

This clone was found once. This chain connects TRBV14 to TRBJ1-1; D possibly corresponds to TRBD1 (6 bases). V lost 4 bases, J lost 1 base, and 10 bases lay in between. This CDR3 has 14 amino acids. Germline values: CDR1 SGHDN, CDR2 FVKESK. The CDR3 DNA reads TGTGCCAGCAGCCGCCCGGGACAGAACACTGAAGCTTTCTTT. This encodes CASSRPGQNTEAFF.

This chain links TRBV11-2 with TRBJ2-2, with D possibly being TRBD1 or TRBD2 (5 bases each). V dropped 1 base and J dropped 2 bases, with 14 bases sitting between them. The CDR3 contains 17 residues. The germline V gene has CDR1 SGHAT and CDR2 FQNNGV. The CDR3 loop reads CASSLGPGTLNTGELFF. CDR3 DNA sequence: TGTGCCAGCAGCTTAGGCCCCGGGACCTTAAACACCGGGGAGCTGTTTTTT.

This sequence joins TRBV7-9 and TRBJ1-3; D gene unclear. The CDR3 contains 14 residues. Germline assignment: CDR1 SEHNR and CDR2 FQNEAQ (reference sequence). Between the trimmed V and J ends, which lost 3 bases and 0 bases, there was a span of 6 bases. For the CDR3, the DNA is TGTGCCAGCAGCTTTCAGTCCTCTGGAAACACCATATATTTT. Its protein product is CASSFQSSGNTIYF.

The rearrangement uses TRBV24-1 and TRBJ2-1; 10 nucleotides match TRBD1. V was pared by 2 bases and J by 10 bases, with 13 bases of the junction left unmatched. The CDR3 sequence is 17 residues long. Germline V lookup: CDR1 KGHDR, CDR2 SFDVKD. Written as DNA, the CDR3 is TGTGCCACCAGTGATTCCCGGTGGGACAGGGGAACAGGGGAGCAGTTCTTC. Translating gives CATSDSRWDRGTGEQFF.

The chain recombines TRBV5-1 with TRBJ2-6; no definite D call. Trimming took 5 bases from V and 1 from J, leaving 7 bases between them. Germline-derived CDR1 and CDR2 are SGHRS and YFSETQ. There are 14 residues in the CDR3. The CDR3 loop reads CASRLRSGANVLTF. The CDR3, as DNA: TGCGCCAGCAGGCTGCGATCTGGGGCCAACGTCCTGACTTTC.

Only one count was recorded for this clone. V is TRBV5-1 and J is TRBJ2-7; D may be TRBD1 or TRBD2 (6 bases each). Trimming removed 5 bases at V and 2 bases at J, with 14 bases between. Germline lookup yields CDR1 SGHRS and CDR2 YFSETQ. The CDR3 contains 14 residues. CDR3 DNA sequence: TGCGCCAGCAGAAGGGGGACTGTGGCCTACGAGCAGTACTTC. It codes for CASRRGTVAYEQYF.

V is TRBV2 and J is TRBJ2-3; possibly TRBD1 or TRBD2 for D (6 bases each). Between the trimmed V and J ends, which lost 6 bases and 3 bases, there was a span of 19 bases. The germline V gene encodes CDR1 SNHLY and CDR2 FYNNEI. CDR3 length: 16 residues. The CDR3 bases are TGTGCCAGCAGGGGGGGCGGTAGGCAGGGGACAGATACGCAGTATTTT. Translated, it gives CASRGGGRQGTDTQYF.

The CDR3 DNA reads as TGTGCCAGCAGCCAAAGACAGCCGAATCAGCCCCAGCATTTT. It specifies CASSQRQPNQPQHF. This chain joins TRBV3-1 (or the pseudogene TRBV3-2) and TRBJ1-5; D might be TRBD1 (5 bases). CDR1 LGHDT and CDR2 YNNKEL come from the germline V gene (reference sequence). V dropped 2 bases and J dropped 4 bases, with 9 bases sitting between them. This CDR3 spans 14 amino acids.

This clone showed up just a few times. The chain couples TRBV11-3 to TRBJ1-1; D may be TRBD1 (5 bases). V lost 5 bases, J lost 9 bases, and 13 bases lay in between. Per germline, CDR1 SGHNT and CDR2 YENEEA. The CDR3 consists of 12 residues. CDR3 sequence: CASSRRGDQAFF. DNA of the CDR3: TGTGCCAGCAGCCGACGGGGGGACCAAGCTTTCTTT.

The chain carries TRBV19 and TRBJ2-3, with 11 bases that match TRBD1. Per germline, CDR1 LNHDA and CDR2 SQIVND (reference sequence). The CDR3 covers 14 residues. After removal of 6 bases from V and 5 bases from J, the junction contained 4 bases not matched to a gene. The CDR3 spells CASSGTGGRDTQYF. Written as DNA, the CDR3 is TGTGCCAGTAGCGGGACAGGGGGAAGAGATACGCAGTATTTT.

V gene TRBV2 combines with J gene TRBJ1-1; D gene ambiguous. CDR3 length equals 14 residues. V dropped 6 bases and J dropped 5 bases, with 16 bases sitting between them. Germline CDR1 reads SNHLY; CDR2 reads FYNNEI. The CDR3 DNA sequence: TGTGCCAGCAGCCCCTCACGAAGTTGGACTGAAGCTTTCTTT. Translating gives CASSPSRSWTEAFF.

This clone was detected only once. The chain joins TRBV18 to TRBJ1-1, with a weak D call TRBD1 (6 bases). CDR1 and CDR2 from the germline V gene are KGHSH and LQKENI. V lost 3 bases and J 1 base, leaving 12 bases between the germline ends. CDR3 length: 15 amino acids. The CDR3 loop is CASSPPGASNTEAFF. CDR3 nucleotide sequence: TGTGCCAGCTCACCCCCGGGGGCGTCGAACACTGAAGCTTTCTTT.

This rearrangement joins TRBV7-9 to TRBJ2-7, with TRBD1 identical over 11 bases. The CDR3 sequence is 16 residues long. Germline V lookup: CDR1 SEHNR, CDR2 FQNEAQ (reference sequence). After removal of 4 bases from V and 4 bases from J, the junction contained 9 bases not matched to a gene. DNA for the CDR3: TGTGCCAGCAGCTCCGCACGGACAGGGGGCTGGTACGAGCAGTACTTC. As protein: CASSSARTGGWYEQYF.

The rearrangement joins TRBV2 to TRBJ2-7; the match to TRBD2 covers 9 bases. CDR1 is SNHLY, CDR2 FYNNEI, per germline. The CDR3 loop spans 15 amino acids. V shed 3 bases, J shed 6 bases, and the junction held 9 bases outside the gene matches. The CDR3 loop reads CASSDLMASGTEQYF. The DNA of the CDR3 is TGTGCCAGCAGTGATCTTATGGCTAGCGGGACCGAGCAGTACTTC.

This rearrangement joins TRBV7-2 to TRBJ1-1; weak D call: TRBD1 (6 bases). This CDR3 has 15 residues. Germline V gene data show CDR1 as SGHTA and CDR2 as FQGNSA. The germline V and J ends were trimmed by 1 base and 5 bases, with 14 bases remaining between them. The CDR3 DNA reads TGTGCCAGCAGCTTAGGGTACAGGGTGGGAACTGAAGCTTTCTTT. Translation gives CASSLGYRVGTEAFF.

This clone was detected only once. The V and J genes are TRBV5-1 and TRBJ1-5; D perhaps matches TRBD1 (5 bases). Germline CDR1 is SGHRS and CDR2 is YFSETQ. Trimming cost V 0 bases and J 2 bases, with 12 bases left between them. This CDR3 spans 16 amino acids. CDR3 protein: CASSLGPGLGNQPQHF. CDR3 nucleotides: TGCGCCAGCAGCTTGGGCCCAGGGCTCGGCAATCAGCCCCAGCATTTT.

The chain employs TRBV4-3 and TRBJ2-1; 8 nucleotides align to TRBD2. Looked up from germline, CDR1 is LGHNA and CDR2 is YSLEER. The CDR3 is made up of 16 amino acids. Trimming cost V 5 bases and J 5 bases; bases outside gene matches: 11. This CDR3 is CASSWGSGSRHNEQFF. In DNA form, the CDR3 reads TGCGCCAGCAGCTGGGGAAGCGGGAGTCGCCACAATGAGCAGTTCTTC.

The rearrangement joins TRBV5-8 to TRBJ2-1; D tentatively fits TRBD1 or TRBD2 (5 bases each). Germline values: CDR1 SGHTS, CDR2 YDEGEE. The CDR3 totals 15 residues. Trimming removed 4 bases at V and 5 bases at J, with 16 bases between. The DNA for the CDR3 is TGTGCCAGCAGCCTGGGGGTAGGACTTAACAATGAGCAGTTCTTC. Protein: CASSLGVGLNNEQFF.

The chain links TRBV29-1 to TRBJ2-1, with D perhaps matching TRBD2 (6 bases). Trimming shortened V by 7 bases and J by 0 bases, and 19 bases separated the two germline ends. This CDR3 spans 16 amino acids. Germline assignment: CDR1 SQVTM and CDR2 ANQGSEA. DNA of the CDR3: TGCAGCGCTGGGAGTGCCCCCGGGAGCTCCTACAATGAGCAGTTCTTC. It is translated as CSAGSAPGSSYNEQFF.

The CDR3 DNA sequence: TGTGCCAGCTCACCCGAGGGTGACTCCTACGAGCAGTACTTC. Translating gives CASSPEGDSYEQYF. The chain carries TRBV18 and TRBJ2-7; perhaps TRBD2 as D (5 bases). Deletions cut 3 bases from V and 0 bases from J, with 9 bases between. CDR1 KGHSH and CDR2 LQKENI come from the germline V gene. The CDR3 is 14 residues long.

The V gene is TRBV7-9, the J gene TRBJ2-6; D not certain. Trimming left V 1 base short and J 2 bases short, with 12 bases between. The germline gives CDR1 SEHNR, CDR2 FQNEAQ (reference sequence). The CDR3 is 17 amino acids. The CDR3 loop reads CASSLDLRFAGANVLTF. DNA of the CDR3: TGTGCCAGCAGCTTAGACCTACGGTTTGCTGGGGCCAACGTCCTGACTTTC.

The chain uses TRBV15 and TRBJ2-1; 7 nucleotides align to TRBD1. V trimming: 4 bases; J trimming: 3 bases; junction bases outside the gene matches: 6. Germline loops: CDR1 LNHNV, CDR2 YYDKDF (reference sequence). This CDR3 has 15 amino acids. The CDR3 loop reads CATSNPPGGYNEQFF. The DNA for the CDR3 is TGTGCCACCAGCAACCCCCCAGGGGGCTACAATGAGCAGTTCTTC.

This sequence joins TRBV11-2 and TRBJ2-7, with 7 nucleotides matching TRBD2. The trim removed 10 bases at V and 5 bases at J, leaving 17 bases unmatched. The CDR3 has 15 residues. Germline lookup yields CDR1 SGHAT and CDR2 FQNNGV. The CDR3 loop reads CATEAGWETSDEQYF. Here the CDR3 DNA reads TGTGCCACTGAAGCGGGGTGGGAGACCTCAGACGAGCAGTACTTC.

The chain joins TRBV5-5 to TRBJ1-2, with 8 bases lining up with TRBD1. After removal of 4 bases from V and 5 bases from J, the junction contained 7 bases not matched to a gene. In germline, CDR1 is SGHKS, CDR2 YYEKEE (reference sequence). This CDR3 has 14 residues. The CDR3 loop is CASSPRDRWYGYTF. The CDR3, as DNA: TGTGCCAGCAGCCCAAGGGACAGGTGGTATGGCTACACCTTC.

The V call is TRBV6-5, the J call TRBJ1-2; D is possibly TRBD1 (6 bases). The CDR3 totals 14 residues. Germline V gene lookup returns CDR1 MNHEY and CDR2 SVGAGI. Trimming cost V 0 bases and J 8 bases, with 13 bases left between them. CDR3 in amino acids: CASSYSIQGRGYTF. As DNA, the CDR3 is TGTGCCAGCAGTTACTCGATCCAGGGGCGAGGCTACACCTTC.

V and J are TRBV20-1 and TRBJ1-2; D is unclear. Trimming took off 6 bases at V and 4 bases at J, with 9 bases between the two ends. Germline V CDR1 and CDR2: DFQATT, SNEGSKA (reference sequence). This CDR3 contains 11 residues. CDR3 protein: CSASPPYGYTF. CDR3 bases: TGCAGTGCCAGCCCCCCCTATGGCTACACCTTC.

The chain links TRBV5-5 to TRBJ2-2, with 7 bases matching TRBD2. The ends lost 2 bases at V and 1 base at J; junction bases unmatched: 8. The germline gives CDR1 SGHKS, CDR2 YYEKEE (reference sequence). The CDR3 spans 17 residues. The CDR3 spells CASSFSKREGNTGELFF. The CDR3 region has the DNA TGTGCCAGCAGCTTCTCAAAGCGGGAAGGGAACACCGGGGAGCTGTTTTTT.